This TCR beta chain appears in the sequencing data of a study of blood T cell repertoires in COVID-19 (dated by TCRdb to the early 2020s). In terms of the full investigation: The collaborator samples originated in the United States, Italy and Spain and spanned the acute and convalescent phases of COVID-19. Where HLA class I and class II types were available, the types were taken from metadata supplied by the sample provider, not from assay-based typing. The sample metadata nearly always contained a de-identified subject ID, COVID-19 status, age in years and sex. The prospective study material was composed of cDNA or gDNA derived from T cells, B-cell-depleted T cells, or PBMCs. The samples were drawn from two sources: the first 160 participants of the ongoing ImmuneRACE study, and 1,254 subjects contributed by 6 global collaborators. The repertoires were released in a freely available public database intended as a resource for research on the immune response to SARS-CoV-2. The dataset comprised deeply sampled blood TCRbeta repertoires from subjects exposed to, actively infected with, or recovered from COVID-19. Results the study describes overall, beyond this receptor: The amount of clinical and demographic metadata varied by source and participant and was provided uncurated.

Based on the germline V gene, the CDR1 and CDR2 sequences are MNHEY and SVGAGI. The CDR3 holds 12 amino acids from the cysteine to the phenylalanine. This entry keeps only the CDR3 DNA: 36 bases, framed from base 1. Trimmed from V: 4 bases; trimmed from J: 8 bases; junction bases lacking a gene match: 3. One collaborating source in Seattle enrolled patients during active infection and followed them longitudinally through the course of disease. The collaborating institutions used their own protocols to collect whole blood in K2EDTA tubes. For TCRbeta analysis, collaborator samples were shipped as frozen whole blood, as isolated PBMCs, or as DNA extracted from either sample type. The immunoSEQ Assay, a bias-controlled multiplex PCR, was used to amplify TCRbeta CDR3 regions from genomic DNA. The authors' pipeline ran thus. The number of nucleated cells in each sample was estimated from the amplification of reference gene primers within the assay. To quantify the absolute abundance of each unique TCRbeta CDR3 rearrangement, sequence reads were collapsed and filtered. Productive Simpson clonality was computed per sample as the square root of Simpson's diversity index over productive rearrangements. The table comes from immuneACCESS by way of TCRdb, which keeps in-frame sequences with V and J called. Part of the clones is missing from these tables; in studies checked, under half for an unresolved V gene and the rest for unknown reasons. V and J calls and clone size follow that table, whereas D and trimming were derived from the DNA. The table for this sample lists some 310,000 clones; about 90% of them were counted only once. The ten largest clones add up to around 0.98% of the sample.

Note on this clone: It lacks a known antigen. No much larger clone exists at a distance of one base, and base qualities are not known.

Sequencing was done on a sample of peripheral blood. The chain is assembled from TRBV6-5 and TRBJ1-2; the junction holds 8 bases that match TRBD1. This sequence was found in a woman aged 40 to 49 with COVID-19, enrolled during active disease. The DNA reads as follows: TGTGCCAGCAGTTCCGACAGGGGCGGCTACACCTTC. Its protein is CASSSDRGGYTF.